This TCR beta chain was captured by sequencing in a study of T cell repertoires in cytomegalovirus infection. On the study more broadly: Carrying CMV and the relevant HLA type showed in public TCR beta signatures.

This clonotype was seen more than once but under ten times. Its specificity is not known. Each CDR3 protein is one row after TCRdb ran MiXCR on the reads. In the table there are fewer than 1,000,000 distinct CDR3 sequences, 31% of which are singletons. The receptor's source is a human donor in good health (CMV status not recorded). Some clones in this sample may be carry-over from other donors' samples. This specimen was cultured CD8+ T cells from PBMCs, taken from culture after CMV antigen stimulation.

CDR3 loop: CSVEDWGGSGNTIYF. DNA for the CDR3: TGCAGCGTTGAAGATTGGGGGGGCTCTGGAAACACCATATATTTT. The chain recombines TRBV29-1 with TRBJ1-3, with D possibly TRBD1 on 5 matching bases. V dropped 0 bases and J dropped 0 bases, with 9 bases sitting between them. CDR3 size: 15 residues. Germline CDR1 reads SQVTM; CDR2 reads ANQGSEA.